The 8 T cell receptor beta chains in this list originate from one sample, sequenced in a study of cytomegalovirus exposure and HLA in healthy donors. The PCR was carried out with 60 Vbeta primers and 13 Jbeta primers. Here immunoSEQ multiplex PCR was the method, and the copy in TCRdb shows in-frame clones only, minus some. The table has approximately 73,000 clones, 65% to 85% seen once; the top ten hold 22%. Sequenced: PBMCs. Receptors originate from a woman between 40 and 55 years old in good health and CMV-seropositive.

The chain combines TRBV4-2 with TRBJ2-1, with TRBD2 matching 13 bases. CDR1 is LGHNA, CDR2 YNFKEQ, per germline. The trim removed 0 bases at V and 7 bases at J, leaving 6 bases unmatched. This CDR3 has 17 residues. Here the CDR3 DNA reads TGTGCCAGCAGCCAAGATATGGGACTAGCGGGAAGAAATGAGCAGTTCTTC. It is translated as CASSQDMGLAGRNEQFF.

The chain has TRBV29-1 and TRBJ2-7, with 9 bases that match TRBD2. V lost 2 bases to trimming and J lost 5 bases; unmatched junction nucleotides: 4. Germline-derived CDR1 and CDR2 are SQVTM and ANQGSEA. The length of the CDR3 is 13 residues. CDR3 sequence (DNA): TGCAGCGTTGAAAGGCTAGCGGGAAACGAGCAGTACTTC. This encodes CSVERLAGNEQYF.

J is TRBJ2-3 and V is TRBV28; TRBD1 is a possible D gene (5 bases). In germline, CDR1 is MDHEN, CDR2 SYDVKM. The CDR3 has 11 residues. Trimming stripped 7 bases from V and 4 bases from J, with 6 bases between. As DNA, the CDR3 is TGTGCCAGCAAGGGGTCAGATACGCAGTATTTT. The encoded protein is CASKGSDTQYF.

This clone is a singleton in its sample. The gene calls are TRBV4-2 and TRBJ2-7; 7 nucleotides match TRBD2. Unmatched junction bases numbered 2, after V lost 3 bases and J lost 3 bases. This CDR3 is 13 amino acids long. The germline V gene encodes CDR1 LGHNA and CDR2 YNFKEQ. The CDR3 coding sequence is TGTGCCAGCAGCCAGCTAGCGGACTACGAGCAGTACTTC. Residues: CASSQLADYEQYF.

In DNA form, the CDR3 reads TGCGCCAGCAGCTTGACCCTGACTAGCGGGAGGTTAAGGAGCTCCTACAATGAGCAGTTCTTC. Translating gives CASSLTLTSGRLRSSYNEQFF. The chain links TRBV5-1 to TRBJ2-1; TRBD2 aligns across 13 bases. Germline V gives CDR1 SGHRS, CDR2 YFSETQ. After removal of 1 base from V and 0 bases from J, the junction contained 13 bases not matched to a gene. This CDR3 has 21 residues.

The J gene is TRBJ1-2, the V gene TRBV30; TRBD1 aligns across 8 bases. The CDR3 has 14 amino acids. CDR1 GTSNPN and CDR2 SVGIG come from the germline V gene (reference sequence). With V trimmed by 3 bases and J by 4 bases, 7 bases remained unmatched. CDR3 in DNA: TGTGCCTGGAGCCGACAGGGGAGGGTCTATGGCTACACCTTC. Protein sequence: CAWSRQGRVYGYTF.

CDR3 sequence (DNA): TGTGCCAGCTCACCCTTCCAGGGGGCCGCCAATCAGCCCCAGCATTTT. This sequence encodes CASSPFQGAANQPQHF. The chain joins TRBV18 to TRBJ1-5, with TRBD1 identical over 8 bases. Germline assignment: CDR1 KGHSH and CDR2 LQKENI. This CDR3 contains 16 residues. V lost 3 bases to trimming and J lost 3 bases; unmatched junction nucleotides: 7.

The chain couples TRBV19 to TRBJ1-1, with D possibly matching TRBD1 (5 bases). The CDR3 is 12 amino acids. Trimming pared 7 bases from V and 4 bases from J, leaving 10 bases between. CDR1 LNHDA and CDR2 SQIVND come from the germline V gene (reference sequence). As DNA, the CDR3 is TGTGCCAGTAAGGGACTTGGCACTGAAGCTTTCTTT. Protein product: CASKGLGTEAFF.